These T cell receptor beta chains were read from a single sample in a study of T cells in tumors after PD-1 blockade. Generated by immunoSEQ multiplex PCR, the TCRdb table keeps only in-frame clones and is missing some. The sample consists of 34,000 or so clones, 73% of them appearing once. Here the sequenced sample was PBMCs, taken after anti-PD-1 treatment. These receptors all come from a human donor with basal cell carcinoma. Both conserved end residues are part of each CDR3. A D gene is named only where the DNA matches it firmly. Size tells how often a clone was seen (once, few, many) or the class of an expanded clone, and some rows leave it out.

TRBD2 | NA | TRBJ2-5 | TRBV5-6 | TGTGCCAGCAGCTTCGGACTAGCGGGAGGAGCTACCCACCAAGAGACCCAGTACTTC | CASSFGLAGGATHQETQYF
NA | NA | TRBJ1-1 | TRBV7-9 | TGTGCCAGCAGCTTAAGTTCTATGAACACTGAAGCTTTCTTT | CASSLSSMNTEAFF
NA | NA | TRBJ2-1 | TRBV6-5 | TGTGCCAGCGGCTTTAATGAGCAGTTCTTC | CASGFNEQFF
TRBD1 | NA | TRBJ1-2 | TRBV18 | TGTGCCAGCTCCCAGGGACAGAGCTATGGCTACACCTTC | CASSQGQSYGYTF
TRBD1 | NA | TRBJ1-5 | TRBV7-2 | TGTGCCAGCAGCCGGACAGGGGGCGTCAATCAGCCCCAGCATTTT | CASSRTGGVNQPQHF
NA | NA | TRBJ2-7 | TRBV11-3 | TGTGCCAGCAGCTTAGTGTACGAGCAGTACTTC | CASSLVYEQYF
TRBD1 | NA | TRBJ2-3 | TRBV11-2 | TGTGCCAGCAGCACGGGACAGGAGGGAGATACGCAGTATTTT | CASSTGQEGDTQYF
NA | NA | TRBJ2-7 | TRBV18 | TGTGCCAGCTCACCGGCCCGGGGCAGCTCCTACGAGCAGTACTTC | CASSPARGSSYEQYF
TRBD1 | NA | TRBJ2-5 | TRBV29-1 | TGCAGCGTTCGGGACAGGGTAACAGAGACCCAGTACTTC | CSVRDRVTETQYF
NA | NA | TRBJ2-5 | TRBV19 | TGTGCCAGTAGTCCAGGAGCTAGCGATCTAGAGACCCAGTACTTC | CASSPGASDLETQYF
TRBD1 | few | TRBJ1-2 | TRBV6-5 | TGTGCCAGCAGCTTCCTAGGGACAGTTGATGGCTACACCTTC | CASSFLGTVDGYTF
TRBD1 | NA | TRBJ1-1 | TRBV18 | TGTGCCAGCTCAGCTGGGACAGGGGGCACTGAAGCTTTCTTT | CASSAGTGGTEAFF